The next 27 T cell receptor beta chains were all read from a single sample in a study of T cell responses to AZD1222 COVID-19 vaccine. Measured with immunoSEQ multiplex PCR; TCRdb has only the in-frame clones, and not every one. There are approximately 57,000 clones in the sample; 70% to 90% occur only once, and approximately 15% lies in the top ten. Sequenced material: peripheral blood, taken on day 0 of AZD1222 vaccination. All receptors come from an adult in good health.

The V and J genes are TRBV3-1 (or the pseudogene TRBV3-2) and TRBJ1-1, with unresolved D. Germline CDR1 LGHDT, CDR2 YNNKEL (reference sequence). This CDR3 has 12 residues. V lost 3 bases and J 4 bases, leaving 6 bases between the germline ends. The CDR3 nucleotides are TGTGCCAGCAGCCAGAGGAGCACTGAAGCTTTCTTT. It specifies CASSQRSTEAFF.

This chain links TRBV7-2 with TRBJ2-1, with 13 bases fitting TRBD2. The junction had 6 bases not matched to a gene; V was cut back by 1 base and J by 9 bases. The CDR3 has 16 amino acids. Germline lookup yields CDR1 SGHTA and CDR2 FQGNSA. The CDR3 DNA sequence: TGTGCCAGCAGCTTAGGGGGACTAGCGGGAAAGTCTGAGCAGTTCTTC. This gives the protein CASSLGGLAGKSEQFF.

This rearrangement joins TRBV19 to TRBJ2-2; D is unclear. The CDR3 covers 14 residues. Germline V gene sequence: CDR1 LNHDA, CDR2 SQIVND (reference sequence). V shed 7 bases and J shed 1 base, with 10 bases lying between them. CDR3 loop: CASKPNENTGELFF. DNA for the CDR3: TGTGCCAGTAAACCAAACGAGAACACCGGGGAGCTGTTTTTT.

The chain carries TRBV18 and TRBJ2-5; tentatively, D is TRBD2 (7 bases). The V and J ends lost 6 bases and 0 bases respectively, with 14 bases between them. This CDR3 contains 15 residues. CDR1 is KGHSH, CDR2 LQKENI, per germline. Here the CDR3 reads CASSNRGADQETQYF. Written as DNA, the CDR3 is TGTGCCAGCTCGAACCGGGGGGCAGACCAAGAGACCCAGTACTTC.

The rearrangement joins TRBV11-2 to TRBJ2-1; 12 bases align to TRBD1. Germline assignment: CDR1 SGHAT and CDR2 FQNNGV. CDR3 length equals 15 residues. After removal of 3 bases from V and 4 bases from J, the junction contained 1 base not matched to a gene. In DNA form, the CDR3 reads TGTGCCAGCAGCTTGGGACAGGGGGCATACAATGAGCAGTTCTTC. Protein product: CASSLGQGAYNEQFF.

In DNA, the CDR3 is TGTGCCAGCAGCCCCCATTACAGTGAAGCTTTCTTT. Its protein product is CASSPHYSEAFF. The chain has TRBV12-3 or TRBV12-4 and TRBJ1-1, with D hard to call. V was trimmed by 6 bases and J by 7 bases, leaving 12 bases between them. The CDR3 loop spans 12 amino acids.

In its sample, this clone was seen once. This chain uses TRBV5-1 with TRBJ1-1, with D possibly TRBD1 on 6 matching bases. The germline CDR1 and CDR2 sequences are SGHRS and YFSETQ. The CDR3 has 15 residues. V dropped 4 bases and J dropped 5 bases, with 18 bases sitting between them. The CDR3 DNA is TGCGCCAGCAGCACAACCGGGACCCAGGGGACTGAAGCTTTCTTT. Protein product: CASSTTGTQGTEAFF. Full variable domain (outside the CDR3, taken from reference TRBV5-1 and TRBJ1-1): KAGVTQTPRYLIKTRGQQVTLSCSPISGHRSVSWYQQTPGQGLQFLFEYFSETQRNKGNFPGRFSGRQFSNSRSEMNVSTLELGDSALYLCASSTTGTQGTEAFFGQGTRLTVV.

The CDR3 coding sequence is TGTGCCTGGAGTGGGAAGGGAATAAGCTCTAGCGAGCAGTACTTC. It translates to CAWSGKGISSSEQYF. V gene TRBV30 combines with J gene TRBJ2-7; no firm D call. CDR3 size: 15 residues. V lost 1 base and J 6 bases, leaving 19 bases between the germline ends. Germline values: CDR1 GTSNPN, CDR2 SVGIG (reference sequence).

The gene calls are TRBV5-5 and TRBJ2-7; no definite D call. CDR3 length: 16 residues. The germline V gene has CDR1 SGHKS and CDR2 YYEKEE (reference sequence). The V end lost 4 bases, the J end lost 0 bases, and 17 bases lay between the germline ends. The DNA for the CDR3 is TGTGCCAGCAGCCCGCTCGGACCGACCAGCTCCTACGAGCAGTACTTC. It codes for CASSPLGPTSSYEQYF.

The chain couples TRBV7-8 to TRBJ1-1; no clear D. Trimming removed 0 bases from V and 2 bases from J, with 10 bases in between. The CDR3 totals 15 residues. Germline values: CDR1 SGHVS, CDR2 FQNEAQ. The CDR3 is CASSLASYLNTEAFF. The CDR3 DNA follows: TGTGCCAGCAGCTTAGCCTCTTACCTTAACACTGAAGCTTTCTTT.

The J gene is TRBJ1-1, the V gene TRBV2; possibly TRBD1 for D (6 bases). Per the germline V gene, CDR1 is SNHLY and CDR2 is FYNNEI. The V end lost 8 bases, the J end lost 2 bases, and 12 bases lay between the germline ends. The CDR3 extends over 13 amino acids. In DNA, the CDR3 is TGTGCCAGCCGCCCCAGGGGAAACACTGAAGCTTTCTTT. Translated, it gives CASRPRGNTEAFF.

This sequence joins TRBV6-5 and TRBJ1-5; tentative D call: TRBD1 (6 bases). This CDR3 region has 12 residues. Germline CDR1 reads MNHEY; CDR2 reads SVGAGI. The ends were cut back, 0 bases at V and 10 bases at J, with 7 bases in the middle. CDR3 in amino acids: CASSYSGGPQHF. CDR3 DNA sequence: TGTGCCAGCAGTTACTCTGGGGGCCCCCAGCATTTT.

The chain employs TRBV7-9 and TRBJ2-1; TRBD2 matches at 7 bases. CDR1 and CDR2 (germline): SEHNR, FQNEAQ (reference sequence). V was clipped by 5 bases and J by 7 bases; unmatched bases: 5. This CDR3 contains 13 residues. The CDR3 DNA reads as TGTGCCAGCAGCGCGGGACTATTGAATGAGCAGTTCTTC. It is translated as CASSAGLLNEQFF. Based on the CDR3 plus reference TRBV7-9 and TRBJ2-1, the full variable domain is DTGVSQNPRHKITKRGQNVTFRCDPISEHNRLYWYRQTLGQGPEFLTYFQNEAQLEKSRLLSDRFSAERPKGSFSTLEIQRTEQGDSAMYLCASSAGLLNEQFFGPGTRLTVL.

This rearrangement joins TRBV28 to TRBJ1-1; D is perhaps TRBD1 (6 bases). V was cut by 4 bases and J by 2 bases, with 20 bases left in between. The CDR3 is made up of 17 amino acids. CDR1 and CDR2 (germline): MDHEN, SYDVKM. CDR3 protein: CASSSLRGGWHNTEAFF. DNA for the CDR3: TGTGCCAGCAGTTCGCTAAGGGGGGGTTGGCACAACACTGAAGCTTTCTTT.

The CDR3 DNA reads as TGTGCCAGCAGCTTAGCTTCTGGGGGGGCTTTCTTT. Protein: CASSLASGGAFF. The chain carries TRBV7-2 and TRBJ1-1; D is possibly TRBD1 (5 bases). In germline, CDR1 is SGHTA, CDR2 FQGNSA. This CDR3 comprises 12 residues. Trimming shortened V by 0 bases and J by 11 bases, and 10 bases separated the two germline ends. Variable domain in full (rest from reference TRBV7-2 and TRBJ1-1): GAGVSQSPSNKVTEKGKDVELRCDPISGHTALYWYRQSLGQGLEFLIYFQGNSAPDKSGLPSDRFSAERTGGSVSTLTIQRTQQEDSAVYLCASSLASGGAFFGQGTRLTVV.

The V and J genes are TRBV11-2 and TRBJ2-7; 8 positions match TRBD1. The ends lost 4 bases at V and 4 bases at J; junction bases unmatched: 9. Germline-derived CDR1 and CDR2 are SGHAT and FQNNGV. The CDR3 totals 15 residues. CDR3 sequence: CASSSLRDRRYEQYF. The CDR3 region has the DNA TGTGCCAGCAGCTCTCTCCGGGACAGGAGGTACGAGCAGTACTTC.

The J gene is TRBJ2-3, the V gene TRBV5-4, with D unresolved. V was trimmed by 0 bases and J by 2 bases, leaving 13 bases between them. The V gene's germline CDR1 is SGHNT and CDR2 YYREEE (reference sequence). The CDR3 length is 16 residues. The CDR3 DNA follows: TGTGCCAGCAGCTTGGATGTCAGGAGCTACACAGATACGCAGTATTTT. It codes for CASSLDVRSYTDTQYF.

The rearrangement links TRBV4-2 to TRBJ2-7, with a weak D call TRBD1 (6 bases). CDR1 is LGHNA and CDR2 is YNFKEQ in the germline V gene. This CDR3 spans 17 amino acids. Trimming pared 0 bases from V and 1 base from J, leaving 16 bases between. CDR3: CASSQDEDTGRSYEQYF. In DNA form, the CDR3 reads TGTGCCAGCAGCCAAGACGAAGACACAGGGCGATCCTACGAGCAGTACTTC.

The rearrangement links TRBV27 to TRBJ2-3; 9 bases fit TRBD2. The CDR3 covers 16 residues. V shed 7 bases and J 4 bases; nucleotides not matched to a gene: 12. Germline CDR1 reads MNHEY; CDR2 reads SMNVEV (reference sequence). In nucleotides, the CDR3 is TGTGCCAGCACGACCTTCGCGGCGGGAGGGGCAGATACGCAGTATTTT. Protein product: CASTTFAAGGADTQYF.

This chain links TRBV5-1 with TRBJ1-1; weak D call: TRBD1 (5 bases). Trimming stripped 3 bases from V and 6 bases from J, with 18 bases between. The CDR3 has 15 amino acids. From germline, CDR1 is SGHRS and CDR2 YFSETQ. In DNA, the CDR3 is TGCGCCAGCAGCTCCAGTCCAGGGCTGAGGGCTGAAGCTTTCTTT. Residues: CASSSSPGLRAEAFF.

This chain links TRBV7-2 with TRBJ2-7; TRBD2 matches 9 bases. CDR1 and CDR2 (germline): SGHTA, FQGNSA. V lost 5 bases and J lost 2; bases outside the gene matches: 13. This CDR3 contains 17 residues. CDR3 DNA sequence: TGTGCCAGCAGCCCAGGGGCTAGCGGGACCGCCCCCTACGAGCAGTACTTC. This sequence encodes CASSPGASGTAPYEQYF.

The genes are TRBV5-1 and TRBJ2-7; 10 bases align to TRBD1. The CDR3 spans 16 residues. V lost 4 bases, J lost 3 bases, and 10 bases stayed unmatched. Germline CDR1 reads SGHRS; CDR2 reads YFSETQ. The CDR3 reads CASSIAPGTGDYEQYF. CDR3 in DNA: TGCGCCAGCAGCATTGCCCCCGGGACAGGGGACTACGAGCAGTACTTC.

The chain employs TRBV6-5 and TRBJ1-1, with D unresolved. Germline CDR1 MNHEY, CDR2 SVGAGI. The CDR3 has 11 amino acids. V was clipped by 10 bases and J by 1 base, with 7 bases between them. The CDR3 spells CATQWNTEAFF. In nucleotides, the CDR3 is TGTGCCACCCAGTGGAACACTGAAGCTTTCTTT.

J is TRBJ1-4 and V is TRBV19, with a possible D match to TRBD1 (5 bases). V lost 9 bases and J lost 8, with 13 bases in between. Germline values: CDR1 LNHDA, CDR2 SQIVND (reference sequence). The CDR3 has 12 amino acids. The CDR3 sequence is CASSGLAEKLFF. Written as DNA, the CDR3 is TGTGCCAGCTCGGGACTGGCAGAAAAACTGTTTTTT.

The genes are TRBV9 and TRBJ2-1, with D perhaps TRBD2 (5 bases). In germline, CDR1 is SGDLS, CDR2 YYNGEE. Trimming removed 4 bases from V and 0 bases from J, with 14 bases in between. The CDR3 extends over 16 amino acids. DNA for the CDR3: TGTGCCAGCAGCTCGAGAGCGAGGGACTCCTACAATGAGCAGTTCTTC. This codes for CASSSRARDSYNEQFF.

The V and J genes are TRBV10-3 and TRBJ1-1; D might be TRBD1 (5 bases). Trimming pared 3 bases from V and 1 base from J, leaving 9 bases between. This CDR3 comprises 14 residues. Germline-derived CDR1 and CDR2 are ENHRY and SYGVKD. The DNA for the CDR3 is TGTGCCATCAGTGACGTACAGGAGAACACTGAAGCTTTCTTT. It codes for CAISDVQENTEAFF.

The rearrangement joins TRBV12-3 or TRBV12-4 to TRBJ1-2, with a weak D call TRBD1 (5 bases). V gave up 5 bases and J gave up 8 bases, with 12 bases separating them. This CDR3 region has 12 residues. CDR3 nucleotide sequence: TGTGCCAGCAGTCAGGGAATTAGGGGCTACACCTTC. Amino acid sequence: CASSQGIRGYTF.